These 3 T cell receptor beta chains share one sample of origin, sequenced in a study of cytomegalovirus exposure and HLA in healthy donors. PCR employed 60 Vbeta and 13 Jbeta primers. Sequenced by immunoSEQ multiplex PCR; TCRdb stores in-frame clones only, minus some. This sample has about 120,000 clones, with 70% to 75% found just once. The sample consisted of PBMCs. The receptor set was obtained from a middle-aged woman in good health and CMV-seronegative.

The CDR3 reads CASSRTDNEQFF. CDR3 sequence (DNA): TGTGCCAGCAGCCGGACAGACAATGAGCAGTTCTTC. The chain combines TRBV7-9 with TRBJ2-1; tentatively, D is TRBD1 (6 bases). Germline V gives CDR1 SEHNR, CDR2 FQNEAQ (reference sequence). This CDR3 spans 12 amino acids. The V end was cut by 5 bases, the J end by 5 bases, with 7 bases between.

This clone was seen a few times. This sequence joins TRBV7-2 and TRBJ2-7; D is possibly TRBD2 (5 bases). Germline V gives CDR1 SGHTA, CDR2 FQGNSA. This CDR3 spans 8 amino acids. The CDR3 loop reads CASSLGEV. CDR3 in DNA: TGTGCCAGCAGCTTAGGGGAGGTC.

The chain has TRBV7-2 and TRBJ2-7; D is possibly TRBD2 (6 bases). Germline V lookup: CDR1 SGHTA, CDR2 FQGNSA. Trimming left V 6 bases short and J 7 bases short, with 16 bases between. There are 13 residues in the CDR3. The CDR3 sequence is CASRPVRESEQYF. In DNA, the CDR3 is TGTGCCAGCAGGCCCGTGCGGGAATCAGAGCAGTACTTC. Filled out from reference TRBV7-2 and TRBJ2-7, the complete variable domain reads GAGVSQSPSNKVTEKGKDVELRCDPISGHTALYWYRQSLGQGLEFLIYFQGNSAPDKSGLPSDRFSAERTGGSVSTLTIQRTQQEDSAVYLCASRPVRESEQYFGPGTRLTVT.